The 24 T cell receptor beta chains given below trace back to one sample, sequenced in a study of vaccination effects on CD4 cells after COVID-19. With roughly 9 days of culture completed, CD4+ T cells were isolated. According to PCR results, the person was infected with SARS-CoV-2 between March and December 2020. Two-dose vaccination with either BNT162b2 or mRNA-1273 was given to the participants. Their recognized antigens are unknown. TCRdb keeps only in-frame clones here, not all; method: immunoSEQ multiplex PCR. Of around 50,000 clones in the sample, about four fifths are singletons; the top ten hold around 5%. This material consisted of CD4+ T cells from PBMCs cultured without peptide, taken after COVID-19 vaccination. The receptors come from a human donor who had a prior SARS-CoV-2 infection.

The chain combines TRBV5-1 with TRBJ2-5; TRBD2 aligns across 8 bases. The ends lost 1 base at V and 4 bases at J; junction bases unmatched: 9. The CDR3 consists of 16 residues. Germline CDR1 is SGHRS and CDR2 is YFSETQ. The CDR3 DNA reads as TGCGCCAGCAGCTTGATACCTCTTGCGGGGGGAGAGACCCAGTACTTC. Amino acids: CASSLIPLAGGETQYF.

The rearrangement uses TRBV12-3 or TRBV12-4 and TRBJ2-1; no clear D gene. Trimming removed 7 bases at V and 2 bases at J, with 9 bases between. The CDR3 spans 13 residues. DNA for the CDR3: TGTGCCAGCACCAAAGTCGCCTACAATGAGCAGTTCTTC. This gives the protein CASTKVAYNEQFF.

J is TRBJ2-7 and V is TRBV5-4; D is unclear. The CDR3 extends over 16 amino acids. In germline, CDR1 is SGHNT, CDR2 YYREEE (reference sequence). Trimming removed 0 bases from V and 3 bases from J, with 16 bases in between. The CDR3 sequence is CASSLGLGRNLYEQYF. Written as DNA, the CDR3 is TGTGCCAGCAGCTTGGGCCTAGGCAGAAACCTCTACGAGCAGTACTTC.

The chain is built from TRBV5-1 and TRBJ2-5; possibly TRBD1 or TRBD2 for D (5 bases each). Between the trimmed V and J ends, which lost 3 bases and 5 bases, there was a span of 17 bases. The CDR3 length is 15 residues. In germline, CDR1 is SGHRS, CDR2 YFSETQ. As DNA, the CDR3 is TGCGCCAGCAGCTCCCTGAGGGGTTTGAGGGAGACCCAGTACTTC. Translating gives CASSSLRGLRETQYF.

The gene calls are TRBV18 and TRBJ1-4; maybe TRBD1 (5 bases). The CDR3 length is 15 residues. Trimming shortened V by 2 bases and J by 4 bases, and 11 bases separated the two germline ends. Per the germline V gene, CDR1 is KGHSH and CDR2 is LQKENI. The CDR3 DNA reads TGTGCCAGCTCACCAAAGGAGGGGTTTAATGAAAAACTGTTTTTT. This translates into CASSPKEGFNEKLFF. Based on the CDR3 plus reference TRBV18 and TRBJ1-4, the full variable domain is NAGVMQNPRHLVRRRGQEARLRCSPMKGHSHVYWYRQLPEEGLKFMVYLQKENIIDESGMPKERFSAEFPKEGPSILRIQQVVRGDSAAYFCASSPKEGFNEKLFFGSGTQLSVL.

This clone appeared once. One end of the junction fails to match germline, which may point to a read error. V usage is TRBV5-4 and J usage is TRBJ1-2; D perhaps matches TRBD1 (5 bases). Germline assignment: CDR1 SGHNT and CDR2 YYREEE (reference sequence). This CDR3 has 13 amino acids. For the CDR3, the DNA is TGTGCCAGCAGCCCCGGTCATACAGGTCCGCGGGTTTTC. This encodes CASSPGHTGPRVF.

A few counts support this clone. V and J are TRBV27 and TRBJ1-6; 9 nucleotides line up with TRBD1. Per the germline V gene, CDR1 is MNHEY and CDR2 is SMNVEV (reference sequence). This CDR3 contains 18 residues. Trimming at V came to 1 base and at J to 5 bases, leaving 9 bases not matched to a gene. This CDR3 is CASSLYGDRAGNNSPLHF. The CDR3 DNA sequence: TGTGCCAGCAGTTTATATGGGGACAGGGCCGGGAATAATTCACCCCTCCACTTT.

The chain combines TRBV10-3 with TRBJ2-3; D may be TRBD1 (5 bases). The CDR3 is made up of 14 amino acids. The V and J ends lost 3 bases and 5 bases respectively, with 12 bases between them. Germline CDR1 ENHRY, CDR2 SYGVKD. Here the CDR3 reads CAISEWQGRDTQYF. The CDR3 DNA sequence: TGTGCCATCAGTGAATGGCAGGGTCGAGATACGCAGTATTTT.

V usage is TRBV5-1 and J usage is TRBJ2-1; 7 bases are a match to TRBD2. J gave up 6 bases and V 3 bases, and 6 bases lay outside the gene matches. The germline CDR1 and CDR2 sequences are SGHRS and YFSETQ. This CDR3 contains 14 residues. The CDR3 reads CASSSPGGVNEQFF. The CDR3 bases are TGCGCCAGCAGCTCTCCTGGGGGGGTCAATGAGCAGTTCTTC.

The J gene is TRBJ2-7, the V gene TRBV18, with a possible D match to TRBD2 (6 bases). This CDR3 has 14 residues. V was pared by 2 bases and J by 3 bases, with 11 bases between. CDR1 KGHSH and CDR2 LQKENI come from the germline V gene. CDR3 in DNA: TGTGCCAGCTCACCATCAGGGACTGTCTACGAGCAGTACTTC. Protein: CASSPSGTVYEQYF. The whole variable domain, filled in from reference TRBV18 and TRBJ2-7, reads NAGVMQNPRHLVRRRGQEARLRCSPMKGHSHVYWYRQLPEEGLKFMVYLQKENIIDESGMPKERFSAEFPKEGPSILRIQQVVRGDSAAYFCASSPSGTVYEQYFGPGTRLTVT.

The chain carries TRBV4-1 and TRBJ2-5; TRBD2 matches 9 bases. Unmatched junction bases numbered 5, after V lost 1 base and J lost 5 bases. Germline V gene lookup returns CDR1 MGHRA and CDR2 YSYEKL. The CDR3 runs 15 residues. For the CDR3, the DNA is TGCGCCAGCAGCCAAGTCCCTAGCGGGGCGGAGACCCAGTACTTC. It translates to CASSQVPSGAETQYF.

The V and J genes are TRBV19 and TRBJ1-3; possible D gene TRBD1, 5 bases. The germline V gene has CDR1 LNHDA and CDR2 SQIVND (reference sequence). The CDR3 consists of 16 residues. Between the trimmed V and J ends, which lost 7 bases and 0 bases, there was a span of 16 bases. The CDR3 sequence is CASTDARQYSGNTIYF. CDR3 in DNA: TGTGCCAGTACGGACGCCCGACAGTACTCTGGAAACACCATATATTTT. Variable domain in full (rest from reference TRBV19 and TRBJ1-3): DGGITQSPKYLFRKEGQNVTLSCEQNLNHDAMYWYRQDPGQGLRLIYYSQIVNDFQKGDIAEGYSVSREKKESFPLTVTSAQKNPTAFYLCASTDARQYSGNTIYFGEGSWLTVV.

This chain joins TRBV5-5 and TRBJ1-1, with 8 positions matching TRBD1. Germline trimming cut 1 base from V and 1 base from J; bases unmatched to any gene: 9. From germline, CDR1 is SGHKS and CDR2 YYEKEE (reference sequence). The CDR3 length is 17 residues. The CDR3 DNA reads TGTGCCAGCAGCTTGTATCAGGGGGCTGCGGGGAACACTGAAGCTTTCTTT. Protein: CASSLYQGAAGNTEAFF. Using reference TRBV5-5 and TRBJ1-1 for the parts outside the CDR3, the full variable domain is DAGVTQSPTHLIKTRGQQVTLRCSPISGHKSVSWYQQVLGQGPQFIFQYYEKEERGRGNFPDRFSARQFPNYSSELNVNALLLGDSALYLCASSLYQGAAGNTEAFFGQGTRLTVV.

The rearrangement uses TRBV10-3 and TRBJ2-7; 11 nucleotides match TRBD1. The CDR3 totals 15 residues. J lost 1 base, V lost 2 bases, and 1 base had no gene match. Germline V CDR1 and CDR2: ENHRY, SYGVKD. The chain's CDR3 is CAISEGDRGSYEQYF. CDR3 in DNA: TGTGCCATCAGTGAGGGGGACAGGGGGTCCTACGAGCAGTACTTC.

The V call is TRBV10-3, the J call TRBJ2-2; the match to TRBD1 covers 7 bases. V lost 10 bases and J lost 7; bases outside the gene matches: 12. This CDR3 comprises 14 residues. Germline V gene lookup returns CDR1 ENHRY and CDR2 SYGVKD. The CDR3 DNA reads TGTGCCACCGCGCGACAGGGTGGTTACGGGGAGCTGTTTTTT. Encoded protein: CATARQGGYGELFF.

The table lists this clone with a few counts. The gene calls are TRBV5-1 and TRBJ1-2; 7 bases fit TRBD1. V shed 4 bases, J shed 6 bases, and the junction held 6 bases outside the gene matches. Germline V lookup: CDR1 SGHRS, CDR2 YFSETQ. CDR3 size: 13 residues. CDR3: CASSLTGSDGYTF. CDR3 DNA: TGCGCCAGCAGCCTGACAGGGTCGGATGGCTACACCTTC.

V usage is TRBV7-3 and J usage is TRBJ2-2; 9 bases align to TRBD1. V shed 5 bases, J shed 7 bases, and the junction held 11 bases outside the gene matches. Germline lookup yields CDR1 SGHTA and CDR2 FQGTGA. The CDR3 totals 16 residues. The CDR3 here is CASSVQGTGYFGELFF. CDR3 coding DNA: TGTGCCAGCAGCGTCCAAGGGACAGGGTATTTCGGGGAGCTGTTTTTT.

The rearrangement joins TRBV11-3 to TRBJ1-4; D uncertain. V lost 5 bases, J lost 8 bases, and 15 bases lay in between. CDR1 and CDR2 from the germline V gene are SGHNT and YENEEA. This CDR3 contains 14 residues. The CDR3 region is CASSPNLNSEKLFF. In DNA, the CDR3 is TGTGCCAGCAGCCCTAATCTAAACAGCGAAAAACTGTTTTTT.

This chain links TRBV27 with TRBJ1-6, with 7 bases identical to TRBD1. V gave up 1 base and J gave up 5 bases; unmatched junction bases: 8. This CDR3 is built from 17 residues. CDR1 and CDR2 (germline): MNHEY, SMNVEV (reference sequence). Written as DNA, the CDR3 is TGTGCCAGCAGTTTATACGGACAGGTTGGGAATAATTCACCCCTCCACTTT. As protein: CASSLYGQVGNNSPLHF.

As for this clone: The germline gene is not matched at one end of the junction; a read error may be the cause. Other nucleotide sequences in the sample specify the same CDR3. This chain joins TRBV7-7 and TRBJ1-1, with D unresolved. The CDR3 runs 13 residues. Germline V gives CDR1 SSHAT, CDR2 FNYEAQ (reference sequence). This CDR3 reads CASSSQVNTEAFF. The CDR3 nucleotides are TGTGCTAGCAGCTCCCAAGTGAACACTGAAGCTTTCTTT.

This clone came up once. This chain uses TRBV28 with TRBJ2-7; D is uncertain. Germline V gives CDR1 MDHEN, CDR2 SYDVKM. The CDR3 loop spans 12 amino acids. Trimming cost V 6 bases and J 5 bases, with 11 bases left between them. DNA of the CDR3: TGTGCCAGCAGCGACCTCCCTGACGAGCAGTACTTC. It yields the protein CASSDLPDEQYF.

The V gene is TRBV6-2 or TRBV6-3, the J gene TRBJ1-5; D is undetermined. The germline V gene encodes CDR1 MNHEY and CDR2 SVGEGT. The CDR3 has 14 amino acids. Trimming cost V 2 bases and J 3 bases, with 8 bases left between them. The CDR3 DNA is TGTGCCAGCAGTTACAGTACAGTCAATCAGCCCCAGCATTTT. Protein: CASSYSTVNQPQHF.

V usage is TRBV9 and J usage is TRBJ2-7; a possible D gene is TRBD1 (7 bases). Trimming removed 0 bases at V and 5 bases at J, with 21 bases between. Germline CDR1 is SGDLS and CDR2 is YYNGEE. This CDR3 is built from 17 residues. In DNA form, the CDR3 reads TGTGCCAGCAGCGTAGTAGCCACTTCAGGGGGGCTCGACGAGCAGTACTTC. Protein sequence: CASSVVATSGGLDEQYF.

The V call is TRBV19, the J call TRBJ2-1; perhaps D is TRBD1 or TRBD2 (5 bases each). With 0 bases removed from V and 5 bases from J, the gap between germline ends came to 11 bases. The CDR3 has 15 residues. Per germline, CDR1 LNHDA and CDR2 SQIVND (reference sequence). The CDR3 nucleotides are TGTGCCAGTAGTATAGATGTTAGGGGAGACAATGAGCAGTTCTTC. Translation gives CASSIDVRGDNEQFF.